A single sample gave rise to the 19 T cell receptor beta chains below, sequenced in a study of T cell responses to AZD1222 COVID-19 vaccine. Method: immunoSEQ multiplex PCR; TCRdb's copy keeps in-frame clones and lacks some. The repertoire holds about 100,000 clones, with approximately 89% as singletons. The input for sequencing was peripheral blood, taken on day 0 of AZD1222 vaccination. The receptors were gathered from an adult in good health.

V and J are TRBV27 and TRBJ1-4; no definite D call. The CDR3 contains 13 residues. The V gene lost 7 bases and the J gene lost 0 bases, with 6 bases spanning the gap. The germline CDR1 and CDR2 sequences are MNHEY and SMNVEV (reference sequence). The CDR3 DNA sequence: TGTGCCAGCACCACCGCAACTAATGAAAAACTGTTTTTT. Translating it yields CASTTATNEKLFF.

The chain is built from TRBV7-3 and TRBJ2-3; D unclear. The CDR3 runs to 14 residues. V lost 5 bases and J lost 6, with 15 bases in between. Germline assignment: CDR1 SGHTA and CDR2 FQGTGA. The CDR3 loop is CASSLRTARDTQYF. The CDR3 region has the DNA TGTGCCAGCAGCCTAAGAACAGCCCGGGATACGCAGTATTTT.

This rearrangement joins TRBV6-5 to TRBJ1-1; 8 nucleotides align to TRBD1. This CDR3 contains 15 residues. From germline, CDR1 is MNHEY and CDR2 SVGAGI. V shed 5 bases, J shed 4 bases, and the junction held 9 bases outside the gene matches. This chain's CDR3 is CASSNFGQGGTEAFF. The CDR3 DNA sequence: TGTGCCAGCAGTAACTTTGGACAGGGAGGCACTGAAGCTTTCTTT.

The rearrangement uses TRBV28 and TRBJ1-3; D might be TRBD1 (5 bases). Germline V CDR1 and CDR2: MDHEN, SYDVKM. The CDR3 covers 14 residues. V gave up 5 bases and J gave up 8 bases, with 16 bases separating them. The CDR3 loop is CASSPPGGLDTIYF. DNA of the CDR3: TGTGCCAGCAGTCCCCCGGGGGGGTTGGACACCATATATTTT.

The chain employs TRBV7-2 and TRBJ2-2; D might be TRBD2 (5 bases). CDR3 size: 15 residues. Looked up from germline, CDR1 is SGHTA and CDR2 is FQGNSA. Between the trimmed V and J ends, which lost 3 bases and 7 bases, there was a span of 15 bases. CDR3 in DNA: TGTGCCAGCAGCTTTATTACTAGTGAGGACGGGGAGCTGTTTTTT. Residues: CASSFITSEDGELFF.

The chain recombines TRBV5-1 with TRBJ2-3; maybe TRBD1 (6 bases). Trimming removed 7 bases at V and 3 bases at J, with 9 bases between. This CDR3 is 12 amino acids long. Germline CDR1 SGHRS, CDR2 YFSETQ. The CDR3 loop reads CASHRETDTQYF. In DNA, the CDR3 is TGCGCCAGCCACAGGGAGACAGATACGCAGTATTTT.

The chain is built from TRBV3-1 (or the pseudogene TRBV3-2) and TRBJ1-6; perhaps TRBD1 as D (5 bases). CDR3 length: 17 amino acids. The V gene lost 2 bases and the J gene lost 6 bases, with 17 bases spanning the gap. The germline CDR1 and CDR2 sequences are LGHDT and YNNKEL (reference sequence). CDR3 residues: CASSQYSLGRFNSPLHF. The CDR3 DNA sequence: TGTGCCAGCAGCCAATATAGCCTGGGACGGTTTAATTCACCCCTCCACTTT.

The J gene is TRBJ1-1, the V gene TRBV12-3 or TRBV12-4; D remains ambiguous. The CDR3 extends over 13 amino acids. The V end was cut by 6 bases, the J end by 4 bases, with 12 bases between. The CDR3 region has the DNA TGTGCCAGCAGCCCCGTGGGCATCACTGAAGCTTTCTTT. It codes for CASSPVGITEAFF.

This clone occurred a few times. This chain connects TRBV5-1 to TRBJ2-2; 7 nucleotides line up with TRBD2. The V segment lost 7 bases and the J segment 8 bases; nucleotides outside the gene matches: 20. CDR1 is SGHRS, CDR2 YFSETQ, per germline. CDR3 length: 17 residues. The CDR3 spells CASAPAAWDYLGGELFF. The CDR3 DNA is TGCGCCAGCGCCCCAGCAGCTTGGGACTACCTCGGAGGGGAGCTGTTTTTT.

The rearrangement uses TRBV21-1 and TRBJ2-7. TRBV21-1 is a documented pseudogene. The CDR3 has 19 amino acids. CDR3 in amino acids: CASSKVGSGGPKSSYEQYF. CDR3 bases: TGTGCCAGCAGCAAAGTGGGTAGTGGGGGGCCGAAAAGCTCCTACGAGCAGTACTTC.

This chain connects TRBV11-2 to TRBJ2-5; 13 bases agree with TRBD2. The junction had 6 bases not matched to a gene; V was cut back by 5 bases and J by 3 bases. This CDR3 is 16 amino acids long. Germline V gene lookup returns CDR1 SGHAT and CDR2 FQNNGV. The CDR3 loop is CASSRLAGGLEETQYF. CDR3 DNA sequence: TGTGCCAGCAGCCGACTAGCGGGGGGCCTGGAAGAGACCCAGTACTTC. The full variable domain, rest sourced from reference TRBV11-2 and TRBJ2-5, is EAGVAQSPRYKIIEKRQSVAFWCNPISGHATLYWYQQILGQGPKLLIQFQNNGVVDDSQLPKDRFSAERLKGVDSTLKIQPAKLEDSAVYLCASSRLAGGLEETQYFGPGTRLLVL.

The CDR3 loop is CASSPAGLKINEQFF. CDR3 DNA sequence: TGTGCCAGCAGTCCGGCCGGGCTAAAGATTAATGAGCAGTTCTTC. The chain couples TRBV27 to TRBJ2-1, with no clear D. Trimming took 5 bases from V and 7 from J, leaving 18 bases between them. Per the germline V gene, CDR1 is MNHEY and CDR2 is SMNVEV (reference sequence). The CDR3 runs 15 residues.

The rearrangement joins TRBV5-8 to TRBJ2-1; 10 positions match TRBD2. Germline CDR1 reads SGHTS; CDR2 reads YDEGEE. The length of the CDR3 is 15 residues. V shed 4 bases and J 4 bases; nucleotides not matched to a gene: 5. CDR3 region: CASSLAGAAYNEQFF. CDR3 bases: TGTGCCAGCAGCCTAGCGGGGGCGGCTTACAATGAGCAGTTCTTC. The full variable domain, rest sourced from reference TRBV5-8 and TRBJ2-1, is EAGVTQSPTHLIKTRGQQATLRCSPISGHTSVYWYQQALGLGLQFLLWYDEGEERNRGNFPPRFSGRQFPNYSSELNVNALELEDSALYLCASSLAGAAYNEQFFGPGTRLTVL.

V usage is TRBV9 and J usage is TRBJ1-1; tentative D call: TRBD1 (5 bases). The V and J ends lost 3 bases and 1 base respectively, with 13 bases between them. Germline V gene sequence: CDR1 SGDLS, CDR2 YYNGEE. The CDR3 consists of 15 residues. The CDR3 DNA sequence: TGTGCCAGCAGCGCGTTAACAAGGGGGAACACTGAAGCTTTCTTT. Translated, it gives CASSALTRGNTEAFF.

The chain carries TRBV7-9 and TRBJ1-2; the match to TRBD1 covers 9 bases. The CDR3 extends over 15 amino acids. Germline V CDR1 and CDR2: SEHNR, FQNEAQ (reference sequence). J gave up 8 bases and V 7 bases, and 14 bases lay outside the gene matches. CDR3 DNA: TGTGCCAGCACCCAGGTAGTGGGACAGGGAGTCGGCTACACCTTC. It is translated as CASTQVVGQGVGYTF.

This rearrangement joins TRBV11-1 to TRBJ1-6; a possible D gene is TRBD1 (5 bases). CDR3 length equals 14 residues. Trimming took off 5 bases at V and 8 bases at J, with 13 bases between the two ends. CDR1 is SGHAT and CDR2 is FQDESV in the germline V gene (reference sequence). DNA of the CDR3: TGTGCCAGCAGCGTCGGGACCAGGCATTCACCCCTCCACTTT. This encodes CASSVGTRHSPLHF.

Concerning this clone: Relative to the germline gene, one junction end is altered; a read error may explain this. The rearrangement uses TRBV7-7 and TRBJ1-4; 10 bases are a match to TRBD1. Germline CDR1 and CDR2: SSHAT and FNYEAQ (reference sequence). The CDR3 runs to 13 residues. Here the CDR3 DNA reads TGTGCTAGCAGCCGGGACAGGGGTGAAAAACTGTTTTTT. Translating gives CASSRDRGEKLFF.

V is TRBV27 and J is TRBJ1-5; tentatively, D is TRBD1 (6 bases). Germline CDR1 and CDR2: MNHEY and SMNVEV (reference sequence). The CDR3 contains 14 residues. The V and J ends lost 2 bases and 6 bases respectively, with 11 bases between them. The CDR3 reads CASSLGAGAQPQHF. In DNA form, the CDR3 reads TGTGCCAGCAGTTTAGGGGCAGGGGCTCAGCCCCAGCATTTT.

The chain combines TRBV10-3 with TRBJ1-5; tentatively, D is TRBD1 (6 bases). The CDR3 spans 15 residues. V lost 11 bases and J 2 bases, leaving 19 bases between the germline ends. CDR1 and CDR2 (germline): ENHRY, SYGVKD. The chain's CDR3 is CAPAGLPGGNQPQHF. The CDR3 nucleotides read TGTGCCCCCGCGGGCCTCCCAGGGGGCAATCAGCCCCAGCATTTT.